Described below is a single TCR beta chain sequence and its context. What antigen it recognizes has not been identified. No base qualities exist here, and no much larger clone lies one base off it. CDR1 and CDR2, per the germline V gene (reference sequence), are LNHDA and SQIVND. The CDR3, cysteine through phenylalanine, is 14 amino acids long. Just CDR3 DNA is preserved here, 42 bases in frame from base 1. V is clipped by 5 bases and J by 6 bases, and the sequence between their germline boundaries is 14 bases long. Ficoll-Paque density gradient centrifugation was the method used to isolate PBMCs. The data originate from a study of T-cell memory formation after mild COVID-19 (dated by TCRdb to the early 2020s). For the study in its entirety: Most TCR sequence clusters were specific to one of the two donors. In a couple of donors, T-cell clones that expanded and contracted after mild COVID-19 were followed by sequencing TCRalpha and TCRbeta repertoires longitudinally. Two young, previously healthy adult volunteers, one female and one male, were included in the cohort.

Results the study describes overall, beyond this receptor: Contracting CD4+ clones were located mainly in the CM and EM memory subsets, whereas CD8+ clones were found to be enriched in EMRA. Clones contracting from day 15 to 85 had balanced CD4/CD8 phenotypes, while a second wave expanding from day 15 to 37 was biased towards CD4+. Only a couple of mild cases were covered in the study, and larger cohorts including severe cases with pre-infection samples were considered necessary. The second-wave clones that peaked on day 37 were not confirmed to be SARS-CoV-2 specific. The detection of some responding clones in pre-infection memory suggests that pre-existing cross-reactive memory T cells joined the SARS-CoV-2 response.

Data came from an Illumina NovaSeq 6000. TCRalpha and TCRbeta cDNA libraries were constructed by 5'RACE with constant-segment primers, with sample barcodes and unique molecular identifiers being introduced. Trizol reagent was used to extract RNA from every sample. The libraries were amplified in two PCR steps, and the second step added a second sample barcode and Illumina TruSeq adapters. Sequencing of the libraries was done on an Illumina NovaSeq, producing 2 x 150 bp paired-end reads. In the original analysis: Reads were demultiplexed and collapsed into UMI-guided consensus sequences with migec v1.2.7. Using mixcr v2.1.11, the UMI consensuses were aligned to TRA and TRB V and J templates and assembled into clonotypes. Clonotypes were classified as expanded or contracted when called significant by both edgeR and NoisET, with noise models trained on biological replicates. For edgeR calls, the thresholds were a false discovery rate-adjusted p below 0.01 and a log2 fold-change of 1. As an exploratory analysis of dynamics, max-normalized trajectories of the 1000 most abundant clonotypes were examined with PCA combined with hierarchical clustering. Each responding clone was given a CD4 or CD8 phenotype based on the CD4+ and CD8+ repertoires, which had been sequenced separately. Using fastp at Q25 and MiXCR, TCRdb reprocessed the public reads and kept productive beta chains. Each entry merges the rows of one CDR3 protein and shows their most common DNA and genes. The authors' filters were not applied to this entry. This sample is represented by about 360,000 distinct CDR3 sequences; approximately 15% of them were singletons. Jointly, the top ten make up around a fifth of the sample.

This receptor chain uses TRBV19 and TRBJ2-4; the D gene identity is not certain. The sequence derives from a man between 18 and 35 years old who had mild COVID-19 (a few samples of this study predate the infection). The sample titles of this study are shuffled in the database, so cell type and time point are left out; the donor was told from shared clones. The sequencing input was PBMCs or a T cell subset sorted from them (not recorded which). The DNA is TGTGCCAGTAGTGGGTTCGCGACAAGAAACATTCAGTACTTC. The encoded protein is CASSGFATRNIQYF.